This TCR beta chain was sequenced for a study of blood T cell repertoires in COVID-19. Study overall: Samples taken during acute and convalescent COVID-19 were collected in the United States, Italy and Spain.

Original methodology: Amplified reference gene primers provided the basis for estimating nucleated cell counts. TCRdb keeps only in-frame clones here, not all; method: immunoSEQ multiplex PCR. V and J calls and clone size are copied from that table; D and trimming were computed from the DNA. This table has approximately 240,000 clones, 65% to 85% appearing once. The receptor was isolated from a human donor in a cohort sampled during active COVID-19. Sequenced material: peripheral blood.

This chain's CDR3 is CASSLRGGSSYNEQFF. The DNA of the CDR3 is TGTGCCAGCAGCTTGCGGGGTGGTAGCTCCTACAATGAGCAGTTCTTC. This chain uses TRBV5-6 with TRBJ2-1; maybe TRBD2 (5 bases). V shed 1 base and J shed 0 bases, with 11 bases lying between them. This CDR3 contains 16 residues. CDR1 and CDR2 (germline): SGHDT, YYEEEE.